This T cell receptor (beta chain) stems from a study of human T cells and chemical hapten exposure. Many counts were recorded for this clonotype. Its antigen is not identified. Noted time point: pre-sensitization, week 0. Treatment indicated: therapeutic diphenylcyclopropenone sensitization with weekly scalp DPC. Points from the study as a whole: Compared with pre-sensitization or healthy control sets, expanded TCRs clustered more. Sensitization with DPC brought no change to TCRs above 1 in 1000 in frequency.

Authors' data handling: Samples had a median of roughly 100,000 TCRs, ranging roughly 20,000 to 690,600. TCRdb reprocessed the RACE reads with MiXCR, giving one entry per CDR3 protein. The V and J calls and clone size come from TCRdb's table, not from the authors' own analysis. The sample records about 68,000 distinct CDR3 sequences, over 9.5% being singletons. Germline V gives CDR1 DFQATT, CDR2 SNEGSKA (reference sequence). The CDR3 covers 12 residues. Trimming cost V 5 bases and J 2 bases, with 9 bases left between them. This clonotype originated in a woman between 45 and 65 years old with alopecia areata. Some clones in this sample may be carry-over from other donors' samples. V gene TRBV20-1 combines with J gene TRBJ1-2; no clear D. The source material was whole blood, sampled in connection with sensitization to the hapten diphenylcyclopropenone (DPC). The CDR3 sequence is CSAPQDNYGYTF. The CDR3 DNA follows: TGCAGTGCTCCTCAGGACAACTATGGCTACACCTTC.